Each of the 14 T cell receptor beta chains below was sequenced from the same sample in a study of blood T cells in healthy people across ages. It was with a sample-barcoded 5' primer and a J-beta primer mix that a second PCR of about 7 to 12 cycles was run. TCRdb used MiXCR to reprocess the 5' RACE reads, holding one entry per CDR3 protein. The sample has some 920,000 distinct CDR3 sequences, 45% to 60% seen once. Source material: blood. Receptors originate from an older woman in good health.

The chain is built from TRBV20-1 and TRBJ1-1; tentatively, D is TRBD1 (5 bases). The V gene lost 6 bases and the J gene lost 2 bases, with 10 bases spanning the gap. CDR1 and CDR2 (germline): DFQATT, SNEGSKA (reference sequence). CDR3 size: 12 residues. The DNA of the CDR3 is TGCAGTGCAGCTCAGGGTAACACTGAAGCTTTCTTT. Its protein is CSAAQGNTEAFF.

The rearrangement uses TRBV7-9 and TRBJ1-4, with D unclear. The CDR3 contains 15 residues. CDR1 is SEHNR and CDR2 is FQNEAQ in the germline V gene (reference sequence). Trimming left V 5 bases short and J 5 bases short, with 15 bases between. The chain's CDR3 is CASSPGATKNEKLFF. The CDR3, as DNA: TGTGCCAGCAGCCCGGGTGCGACCAAAAATGAAAAACTGTTTTTT.

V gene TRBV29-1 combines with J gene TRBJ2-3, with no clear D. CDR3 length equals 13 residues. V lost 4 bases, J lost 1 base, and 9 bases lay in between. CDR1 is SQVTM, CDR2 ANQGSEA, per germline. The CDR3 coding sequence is TGCAGCGTTGCAGATGGGGGCACAGATACGCAGTATTTT. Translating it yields CSVADGGTDTQYF.

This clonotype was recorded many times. The CDR3 region is CATSRDRGTGELFF. The CDR3 DNA reads TGTGCCACCAGCAGAGATCGGGGCACCGGGGAGCTGTTTTTT. This chain joins TRBV15 and TRBJ2-2; perhaps TRBD2 as D (5 bases). V was clipped by 0 bases and J by 4 bases, with 6 bases between them. The CDR3 has 14 amino acids. Germline V gene sequence: CDR1 LNHNV, CDR2 YYDKDF (reference sequence).

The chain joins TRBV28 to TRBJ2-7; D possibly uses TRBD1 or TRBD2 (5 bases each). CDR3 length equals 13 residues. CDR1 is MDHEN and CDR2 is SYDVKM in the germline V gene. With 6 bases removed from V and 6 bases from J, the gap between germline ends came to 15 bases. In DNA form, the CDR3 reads TGTGCCAGCAGAACCGGGACGCCCAGCGAGCAGTACTTC. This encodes CASRTGTPSEQYF.

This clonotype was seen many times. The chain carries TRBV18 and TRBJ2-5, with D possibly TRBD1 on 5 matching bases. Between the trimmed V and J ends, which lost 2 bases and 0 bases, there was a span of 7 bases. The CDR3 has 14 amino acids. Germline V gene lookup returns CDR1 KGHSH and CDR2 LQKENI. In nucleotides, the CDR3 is TGTGCCAGCTCACCAGGGGCACACCAAGAGACCCAGTACTTC. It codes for CASSPGAHQETQYF.

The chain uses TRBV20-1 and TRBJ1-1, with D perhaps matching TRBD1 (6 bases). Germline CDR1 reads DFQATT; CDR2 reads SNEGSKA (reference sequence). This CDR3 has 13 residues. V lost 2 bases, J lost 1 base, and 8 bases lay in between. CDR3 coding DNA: TGCAGTGCTAGAAAGGACAGGAACACTGAAGCTTTCTTT. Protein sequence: CSARKDRNTEAFF.

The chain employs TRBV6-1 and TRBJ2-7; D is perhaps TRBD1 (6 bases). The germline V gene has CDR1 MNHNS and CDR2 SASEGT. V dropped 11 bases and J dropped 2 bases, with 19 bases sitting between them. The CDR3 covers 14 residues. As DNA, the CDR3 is TGTGCCGGCAACCCGGGACACACTACCTACGAGCAGTACTTC. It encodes CAGNPGHTTYEQYF.

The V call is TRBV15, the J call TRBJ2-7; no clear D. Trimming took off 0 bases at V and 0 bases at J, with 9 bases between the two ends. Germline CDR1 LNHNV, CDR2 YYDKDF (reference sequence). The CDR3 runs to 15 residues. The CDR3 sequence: CATSRDLISSYEQYF. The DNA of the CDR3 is TGTGCCACCAGCAGAGACCTAATAAGCTCCTACGAGCAGTACTTC.

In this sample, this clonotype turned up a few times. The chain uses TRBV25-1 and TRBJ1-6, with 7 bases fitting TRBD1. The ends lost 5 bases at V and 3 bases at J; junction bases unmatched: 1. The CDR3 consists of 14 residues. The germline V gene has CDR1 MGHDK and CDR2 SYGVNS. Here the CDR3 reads CASSRGLYNSPLHF. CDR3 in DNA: TGTGCCAGCAGTAGGGGGCTCTATAATTCACCCCTCCACTTT.

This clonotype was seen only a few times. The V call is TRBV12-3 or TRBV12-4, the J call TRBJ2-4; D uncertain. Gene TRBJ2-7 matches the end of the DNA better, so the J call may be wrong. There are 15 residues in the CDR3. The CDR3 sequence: CASSLSRASGYEQYF. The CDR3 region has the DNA TGTGCCAGCAGTTTGTCCCGGGCGTCGGGCTACGAGCAGTACTTC.

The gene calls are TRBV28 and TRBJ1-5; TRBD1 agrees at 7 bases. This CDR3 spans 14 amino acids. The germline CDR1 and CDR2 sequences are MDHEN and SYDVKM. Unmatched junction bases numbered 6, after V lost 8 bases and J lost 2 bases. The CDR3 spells CASQLTGGNQPQHF. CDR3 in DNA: TGTGCCAGCCAACTTACAGGGGGCAATCAGCCCCAGCATTTT.

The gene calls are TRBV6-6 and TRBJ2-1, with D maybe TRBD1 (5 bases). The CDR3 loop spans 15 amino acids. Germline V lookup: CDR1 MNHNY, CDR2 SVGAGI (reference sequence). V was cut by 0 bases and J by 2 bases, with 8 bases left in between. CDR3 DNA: TGTGCCAGCAGTTACTCAACAGGAGCCTACAATGAGCAGTTCTTC. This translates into CASSYSTGAYNEQFF.

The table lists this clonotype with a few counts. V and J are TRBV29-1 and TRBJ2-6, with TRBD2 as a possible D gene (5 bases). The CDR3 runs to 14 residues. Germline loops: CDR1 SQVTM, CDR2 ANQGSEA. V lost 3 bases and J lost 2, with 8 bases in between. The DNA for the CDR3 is TGCAGCGTTGACTTCGGGGCTGGGGCCAACGTCCTGACTTTC. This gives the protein CSVDFGAGANVLTF.